These T cell receptor beta chains were read from a single sample in a study of blood T cells in healthy people across ages. In TCRdb, the 5' RACE reads were re-called with MiXCR into one record per CDR3 protein. Here the sample spans 270,000 or so distinct CDR3 sequences, roughly 29% being singletons. Source material: blood. Receptor source: a woman aged 70-85 years in good health. The CDR3 runs from the conserved cysteine through the conserved F or W. A D gene is named only where the DNA matches it firmly. Rows may omit the clone size; those that give it use once, few, many or a size class.

TRBD1,TRBV20-1,few,TRBJ2-2,CSAPGQGIVAGELFF,TGCAGTGCACCTGGACAGGGAATCGTCGCCGGGGAGCTGTTTTTT
NA,TRBV3-1,NA,TRBJ2-5,CASSPDMNQETQYF,TGTGCCAGCAGCCCAGACATGAACCAAGAGACCCAGTACTTC
TRBD2,TRBV20-1,NA,TRBJ2-1,CSARVGGRAEGEQFF,TGCAGTGCTAGAGTGGGCGGGAGGGCCGAAGGTGAGCAGTTCTTC
TRBD2,TRBV20-1,many,TRBJ2-3,CSALAGAPPF,TGCAGTGCTTTAGCGGGAGCACCCCCTTTT
NA,TRBV20-1,NA,TRBJ1-1,CSARDYGRTDEAFF,TGCAGTGCTAGAGATTATGGGCGAACGGATGAAGCTTTCTTT
TRBD1,TRBV14,few,TRBJ2-7,CASSYAPGQGSYEQYF,TGTGCCAGCAGTTACGCTCCGGGACAGGGTTCCTACGAGCAGTACTTC
NA,TRBV20-1,NA,TRBJ2-5,CSARDGGGPQETQYF,TGCAGTGCTAGAGATGGGGGGGGCCCCCAAGAGACCCAGTACTTC
TRBD1,TRBV20-1,many,TRBJ2-7,CSATGQGLSSYEQYF,TGCAGTGCAACCGGACAGGGCCTCAGCTCCTACGAGCAGTACTTC
NA,TRBV29-1,NA,TRBJ1-1,CSVLEDITEAFF,TGCAGCGTTCTGGAGGATATCACTGAAGCTTTCTTT
TRBD2,TRBV27,few,TRBJ2-3,CASRANDLAGGSTDTQYF,TGTGCCAGCAGGGCGAACGATCTAGCGGGAGGGTCCACAGATACGCAGTATTTT
TRBD2,TRBV3-1,many,TRBJ2-1,CASSQDPLREGYNEQFF,TGTGCCAGCAGCCAAGATCCGTTGCGGGAGGGCTACAATGAGCAGTTCTTC
NA,TRBV6-1,NA,TRBJ2-7,CASSEGSQGRYEQYF,TGTGCCAGCAGTGAAGGGTCGCAGGGACGCTACGAGCAGTACTTC
NA,TRBV6-5,NA,TRBJ1-2,CASIESGGRPGSYTF,TGTGCCAGCATCGAATCCGGAGGAAGACCTGGGAGCTACACCTTC
NA,TRBV20-1,few,TRBJ1-2,CSALPGPVYGYTF,TGCAGTGCCCTCCCAGGGCCCGTATATGGCTACACCTTC
NA,TRBV28,NA,TRBJ2-7,CASCPGGRYEQYF,TGTGCCAGCTGCCCTGGCGGGCGCTACGAGCAGTACTTC
TRBD1,TRBV7-3,few,TRBJ1-2,CASSATGVPSQGYTF,TGTGCCAGCAGCGCTACAGGGGTACCCTCTCAAGGCTACACCTTC
TRBD1,TRBV18,NA,TRBJ1-5,CASSEQGARNQPQHF,TGTGCCAGCTCAGAACAGGGGGCGCGGAATCAGCCCCAGCATTTT
NA,TRBV3-1,few,TRBJ2-7,CASSQGGNMIHEQYF,TGTGCCAGCAGCCAAGGGGGGAACATGATCCACGAGCAGTACTTC
NA,TRBV5-1,few,TRBJ2-2,CASSSGHNTGELFF,TGCGCCAGCAGCTCCGGACATAACACCGGGGAGCTGTTTTTT
TRBD1,TRBV12-3/TRBV12-4,few,TRBJ2-2,CASSALPGQSAGELFF,TGTGCCAGCAGTGCTCTACCGGGACAGTCCGCCGGGGAGCTGTTTTTT